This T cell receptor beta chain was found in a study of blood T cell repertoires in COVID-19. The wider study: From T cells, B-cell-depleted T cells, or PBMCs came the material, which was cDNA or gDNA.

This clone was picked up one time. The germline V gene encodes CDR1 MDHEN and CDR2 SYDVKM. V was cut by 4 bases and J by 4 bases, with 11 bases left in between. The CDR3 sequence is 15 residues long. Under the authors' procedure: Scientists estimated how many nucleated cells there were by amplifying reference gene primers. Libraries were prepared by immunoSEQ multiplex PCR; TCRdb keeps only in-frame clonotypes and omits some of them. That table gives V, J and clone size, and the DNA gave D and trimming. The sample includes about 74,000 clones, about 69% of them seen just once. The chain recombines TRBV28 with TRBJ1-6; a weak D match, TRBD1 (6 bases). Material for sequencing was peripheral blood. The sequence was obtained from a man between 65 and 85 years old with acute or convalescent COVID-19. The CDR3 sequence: CASSSTGHYNSPLHF. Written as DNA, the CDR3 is TGTGCCAGCAGTTCAACAGGGCATTATAATTCACCCCTCCACTTT.